These 6 T cell receptor beta chains were all obtained from the same sample, sequenced in a study. One entry per CDR3 protein results from TCRdb running MiXCR on the 5' RACE reads. This table has around 33,000 distinct CDR3 sequences, approximately 25% appearing once. Sample: memory CD4+ T cells sorted from blood. Indicated subset: memory CD4+ T cells, CD4+CD45RO+CD25-. The receptors come from a female donor with breast cancer.

In this sample, this clonotype turned up a few times. Compared with germline, one end of the junction differs, possibly owing to a read error. The chain is built from TRBV7-9 and TRBJ2-7; TRBD1 aligns across 9 bases. This CDR3 spans 14 amino acids. Germline assignment: CDR1 SEHNR and CDR2 FQNEAQ (reference sequence). CDR3 in amino acids: CACSPRTGDAEQYF. The CDR3, as DNA: TGTGCCTGCAGCCCTAGGACAGGGGACGCCGAGCAGTACTTC.

This clonotype has at least ten counts. The chain is built from TRBV4-2 and TRBJ1-1; 8 bases line up with TRBD1. The CDR3 extends over 17 amino acids. Looked up from germline, CDR1 is LGHNA and CDR2 is YNFKEQ. V lost 4 bases to trimming and J lost 1 base; unmatched junction nucleotides: 11. CDR3 sequence: CASSPPRTGQGNTEAFF. The DNA for the CDR3 is TGTGCCAGCAGCCCCCCCCGGACAGGGCAGGGGAACACTGAAGCTTTCTTT.

This chain uses TRBV6-2 or TRBV6-3 with TRBJ2-7; tentative D call: TRBD1 (5 bases). Trimming removed 5 bases from V and 1 base from J, with 15 bases in between. The CDR3 runs to 15 residues. From germline, CDR1 is MNHEY and CDR2 SVGEGT. CDR3 in amino acids: CASSAGPRQSYEQYF. The DNA for the CDR3 is TGTGCCAGCAGTGCCGGGCCCCGACAGTCCTACGAGCAGTACTTC.

As to this clonotype: This may come from a read error, since a much larger clone is one base off. The chain combines TRBV4-3 with TRBJ2-1, with TRBD2 matching 11 bases. The V gene end was trimmed by 1 base and the J gene end by 13 bases; junction bases not matched to a gene: 6. CDR1 LGHNA and CDR2 YSLEER come from the germline V gene. The CDR3 spans 14 residues. The CDR3 coding sequence is TGCGCCAGCAGCCAAGGGGTACTAGCGGGAGTCCAGTTCTTC. Protein product: CASSQGVLAGVQFF.

The table lists this clonotype with many counts. The rearrangement uses TRBV20-1 and TRBJ2-5; D not certain. From germline, CDR1 is DFQATT and CDR2 SNEGSKA (reference sequence). Trimming left V 3 bases short and J 5 bases short, with 10 bases between. The CDR3 length is 12 residues. The CDR3, as DNA: TGCAGTGCTAGGTCGGTTTTGGAGACCCAGTACTTC. It specifies CSARSVLETQYF.

This clonotype has more than one count but fewer than ten. The chain carries TRBV20-1 and TRBJ2-7; 10 nucleotides align to TRBD2. Germline V CDR1 and CDR2: DFQATT, SNEGSKA (reference sequence). The CDR3 has 15 amino acids. Trimming cost V 3 bases and J 5 bases; bases outside gene matches: 10. This CDR3 reads CSASFELAGGDEQYF. CDR3 DNA: TGCAGTGCTAGTTTTGAGTTAGCGGGAGGTGACGAGCAGTACTTC.